A single sample gave rise to the 20 T cell receptor beta chains below, sequenced in a study of CD8 T cells in ankylosing spondylitis. TCRdb re-derived calls from the 5' RACE reads in MiXCR, one entry per CDR3 protein. The sample lists about 240,000 distinct CDR3 sequences; 20% to 30% were seen once. What was sequenced was blood, either unsorted or a sorted T cell fraction (not recorded which). The receptors were sampled from a male donor with ankylosing spondylitis or in good health (not recorded which).

This clonotype was counted ten times or more. The chain has TRBV20-1 and TRBJ1-2; 7 nucleotides line up with TRBD1. The germline gives CDR1 DFQATT, CDR2 SNEGSKA (reference sequence). CDR3 size: 14 residues. Trimming took 7 bases from V and 5 from J; bases not matched to a gene: 13. As DNA, the CDR3 is TGCAGTGACGTTCCACAGGGGTCGCAATATGGCTACACCTTC. It specifies CSDVPQGSQYGYTF.

This clonotype was recorded a few times. The chain couples TRBV20-1 to TRBJ2-3; 12 bases match TRBD2. Germline V CDR1 and CDR2: DFQATT, SNEGSKA (reference sequence). This CDR3 comprises 16 residues. Germline trimming cut 6 bases from V and 0 bases from J; bases unmatched to any gene: 7. This chain's CDR3 is CSARLAGVTSTDTQYF. For the CDR3, the DNA is TGCAGTGCGAGACTAGCGGGGGTTACTAGCACAGATACGCAGTATTTT.

This clonotype has only a few counts. The genes are TRBV20-1 and TRBJ1-5; 7 nucleotides line up with TRBD1. CDR1 and CDR2 (germline): DFQATT, SNEGSKA (reference sequence). The CDR3 contains 12 residues. V gave up 4 bases and J gave up 8 bases; unmatched junction bases: 5. This CDR3 reads CSAKEGAEPQHF. CDR3 nucleotide sequence: TGCAGTGCTAAGGAGGGGGCTGAGCCCCAGCATTTT.

V usage is TRBV20-1 and J usage is TRBJ2-4, with D tentatively TRBD2 (5 bases). CDR3 length equals 15 residues. The V end was cut by 6 bases, the J end by 0 bases, with 15 bases between. In germline, CDR1 is DFQATT, CDR2 SNEGSKA (reference sequence). The chain's CDR3 is CSAEPGLLAKNIQYF. For the CDR3, the DNA is TGCAGTGCCGAACCGGGGTTACTAGCCAAAAACATTCAGTACTTC.

This sequence joins TRBV10-3 and TRBJ2-1, with TRBD1 identical over 10 bases. This CDR3 has 15 residues. The germline V gene has CDR1 ENHRY and CDR2 SYGVKD. The trim removed 3 bases at V and 5 bases at J, leaving 4 bases unmatched. CDR3 nucleotides: TGTGCCATCAGTGATGGGACAGGGGTTAACAATGAGCAGTTCTTC. This sequence encodes CAISDGTGVNNEQFF.

This clonotype occurred many times. The genes are TRBV12-3 or TRBV12-4 and TRBJ1-5; D remains unclear. The length of the CDR3 is 13 residues. Trimming shortened V by 3 bases and J by 2 bases, and 5 bases separated the two germline ends. CDR3 bases: TGTGCCAGCAGTTTTGATCGCAATCAGCCCCAGCATTTT. Protein product: CASSFDRNQPQHF.

V gene TRBV6-5 combines with J gene TRBJ2-7, with D possibly called TRBD1 or TRBD2 (5 bases each). Trimming pared 0 bases from V and 9 bases from J, leaving 12 bases between. CDR3 length: 13 amino acids. Germline V gives CDR1 MNHEY, CDR2 SVGAGI. This CDR3 reads CASSYSRQRGQYF. As DNA, the CDR3 is TGTGCCAGCAGTTACTCTCGTCAGAGGGGGCAGTACTTC.

V usage is TRBV15 and J usage is TRBJ2-5; possibly TRBD2 for D (5 bases). The V gene's germline CDR1 is LNHNV and CDR2 YYDKDF (reference sequence). V was clipped by 0 bases and J by 5 bases, with 10 bases between them. The CDR3 totals 14 residues. In nucleotides, the CDR3 is TGTGCCACCAGCAGAGATGAGGGCTCCGAGACCCAGTACTTC. The encoded protein is CATSRDEGSETQYF.

The chain recombines TRBV20-1 with TRBJ2-4; unclear D gene. Per germline, CDR1 DFQATT and CDR2 SNEGSKA (reference sequence). This CDR3 spans 16 amino acids. Between the trimmed V and J ends, which lost 3 bases and 1 base, there was a span of 16 bases. CDR3 sequence (DNA): TGCAGTGCTAGTCACCCCGTCCCGAGGGCCAAAAACATTCAGTACTTC. This translates into CSASHPVPRAKNIQYF.

With respect to this clonotype: Given a much more abundant clone one base away, this may be a read error. This chain uses TRBV7-8 with TRBJ1-5, with 8 bases that match TRBD1. The germline V gene has CDR1 SGHVS and CDR2 FQNEAQ. The CDR3 loop spans 16 amino acids. Here the CDR3 DNA reads TGTGCCAGCAGCTCGGACAGGGTTTCTGGAAATCAGCCCCCGCATTTT. Translated: CASSSDRVSGNQPPHF.

This clonotype was seen ten or more times. The V call is TRBV9, the J call TRBJ1-6, with TRBD1 identical over 7 bases. CDR3 length equals 15 residues. The V gene's germline CDR1 is SGDLS and CDR2 YYNGEE. After removal of 3 bases from V and 9 bases from J, the junction contained 9 bases not matched to a gene. The CDR3 region is CASSGDGQAGSPLHF. The CDR3 DNA reads as TGTGCCAGCAGCGGGGATGGACAGGCAGGTTCACCCCTCCACTTT.

The chain couples TRBV29-1 to TRBJ2-7; D possibly corresponds to TRBD1 (5 bases). Trimming removed 3 bases at V and 6 bases at J, with 12 bases between. Germline V gives CDR1 SQVTM, CDR2 ANQGSEA. CDR3 length: 12 residues. CDR3 DNA sequence: TGCAGCGTTGAGGGGAAGGGGTTCGAGCAGTACTTC. The encoded protein is CSVEGKGFEQYF.

This clonotype was counted many times. This chain joins TRBV20-1 and TRBJ2-5; 7 positions match TRBD2. The CDR3 loop spans 12 amino acids. V lost 3 bases and J lost 9; bases outside the gene matches: 7. The germline V gene has CDR1 DFQATT and CDR2 SNEGSKA (reference sequence). The CDR3 DNA follows: TGCAGTGCTAGTGGCCTCCGGGGGGCCCAGTACTTC. This translates into CSASGLRGAQYF.

Comments on this clonotype: Relative to the germline gene, one junction end is altered; a read error may explain this. The genes are TRBV12-3 or TRBV12-4 and TRBJ1-2; 7 nucleotides line up with TRBD1. The CDR3 covers 12 residues. CDR3 sequence (DNA): TGTGCCAGCAACAAACAGGGGCGAGGCTGCACCTTC. Translated: CASNKQGRGCTF.

The chain has TRBV20-1 and TRBJ2-7; possible D gene TRBD1, 6 bases. Germline CDR1 reads DFQATT; CDR2 reads SNEGSKA (reference sequence). CDR3 length: 15 amino acids. Deletions cut 3 bases from V and 0 bases from J, with 15 bases between. CDR3 sequence (DNA): TGCAGTGCTAGTCTTGACAGGCGAGGCTCCTACGAGCAGTACTTC. This translates into CSASLDRRGSYEQYF.

This clonotype was counted only a few times. CDR3 sequence: CSVGGGQGDYGYTF. The DNA for the CDR3 is TGCAGCGTTGGGGGGGGACAGGGGGACTATGGCTACACCTTC. This chain joins TRBV29-1 and TRBJ1-2; 11 bases line up with TRBD1. CDR1 is SQVTM, CDR2 ANQGSEA, per germline. V lost 4 bases to trimming and J lost 3 bases; unmatched junction nucleotides: 4. The CDR3 has 14 amino acids.

This clonotype was recorded at least ten times. This chain connects TRBV29-1 to TRBJ2-3; D is unclear. Trimming removed 3 bases at V and 0 bases at J, with 10 bases between. CDR3 length: 14 residues. The germline V gene has CDR1 SQVTM and CDR2 ANQGSEA. The CDR3 spells CSVDGVSSTDTQYF. CDR3 nucleotide sequence: TGCAGCGTTGATGGGGTTTCTAGCACAGATACGCAGTATTTT.

This clonotype has just a few counts. This sequence joins TRBV20-1 and TRBJ2-3, with D maybe TRBD1 (5 bases). Germline V gene lookup returns CDR1 DFQATT and CDR2 SNEGSKA (reference sequence). V was trimmed by 3 bases and J by 2 bases, leaving 12 bases between them. The CDR3 length is 14 residues. The CDR3 DNA reads as TGCAGTGCTAGGAAAGGGGTTACCACAGATACGCAGTATTTT. Protein sequence: CSARKGVTTDTQYF.

The table lists this clonotype with many counts. The genes are TRBV10-1 and TRBJ2-7; D tentatively reads TRBD1 or TRBD2 (5 bases each). The CDR3 runs to 14 residues. In germline, CDR1 is WNHNN, CDR2 SYGVQD (reference sequence). Trimming removed 6 bases at V and 4 bases at J, with 16 bases between. The CDR3 loop is CASSSGTPGYEQYF. The CDR3 nucleotides are TGCGCCAGCAGCTCCGGGACCCCTGGTTACGAGCAGTACTTC.

V and J are TRBV15 and TRBJ2-1, with 8 bases lining up with TRBD2. CDR1 and CDR2 from the germline V gene are LNHNV and YYDKDF (reference sequence). The CDR3 has 17 amino acids. J lost 2 bases, V lost 0 bases, and 6 bases had no gene match. DNA for the CDR3: TGTGCCACCAGCAGAGAACATCGGGGGGGGCCCTACAATGAGCAGTTCTTC. Protein product: CATSREHRGGPYNEQFF.